This TCR beta chain was observed in a study of T cells in Graves' hyperthyroidism and ophthalmopathy. Study-level findings and limits: In validation, the model predicted ophthalmopathy. These predictions came a median roughly 6 months before onset.

Patients were excluded because of uncontrolled infection, other autoimmune disease, pregnancy or lactation. Germline-derived CDR1 and CDR2 are DFQATT and SNEGSKA (reference sequence). Trimming pared 3 bases from V and 8 bases from J, leaving 19 bases between. The CDR3 covers 14 residues. On this clonotype: Its antigen is not known.

Authors of the study amplified TCR beta CDR3 regions from RNA transcripts. HTBI primers were employed in a first-round RT-PCR of the TCR CDR3. A single record per CDR3 protein comes from TCRdb applying MiXCR to the multiplex PCR reads. The data show around 440,000 distinct CDR3 sequences, about a sixth seen once. What was sequenced was blood. The chain carries TRBV20-1 and TRBJ1-2; D is ambiguous. The sequence was obtained from a woman aged 18-35 years with Graves' hyperthyroidism. Here the CDR3 DNA reads TGCAGTGCTAGTGCCCCCCCTATCGATAGGGGCTACACCTTC. As protein: CSASAPPIDRGYTF.